This record covers a single TCR beta chain. Its antigen is unidentified. Mismatch with germline at one junction end may stem from a read error. Other DNA sequences from this sample encode an identical CDR3 as well. The data stem from a study of cytomegalovirus exposure and HLA in healthy donors. All the people who gave samples were healthy bone marrow donors. The PCR used 60 Vbeta and 13 Jbeta primers. This table comes from immunoSEQ multiplex PCR, and its TCRdb copy is limited to in-frame clones, with some not included. This sample has approximately 140,000 clones, with 73% found just once. The CDR3 is 12 amino acids. Germline CDR1 reads SEHNR; CDR2 reads FQNEAQ (reference sequence). General study findings and limits: The authors listed around 150 TCR beta chains as cytomegalovirus-associated. In an earlier analysis, in roughly 580 donors, most V segments appeared productive either ~90% or ~30% of the time. Judged likely to be a sequencing artifact was a cluster of highly shared sequence variants.

The chain has TRBV7-9 and TRBJ2-7, with D perhaps TRBD1 (5 bases). The sequence derives from a woman in her late teens or twenties in good health and CMV-seronegative. Sequencing used PBMCs. In DNA form, the CDR3 reads TGTTCCAGCAGCCCACCAGGGTACGAGCAGTACTTC. It specifies CSSSPPGYEQYF. The variable domain in full, completed from reference TRBV7-9 and TRBJ2-7, reads DTGVSQNPRHKITKRGQNVTFRCDPISEHNRLYWYRQTLGQGPEFLTYFQNEAQLEKSRLLSDRFSAERPKGSFSTLEIQRTEQGDSAMYLCSSSPPGYEQYFGPGTRLTVT.